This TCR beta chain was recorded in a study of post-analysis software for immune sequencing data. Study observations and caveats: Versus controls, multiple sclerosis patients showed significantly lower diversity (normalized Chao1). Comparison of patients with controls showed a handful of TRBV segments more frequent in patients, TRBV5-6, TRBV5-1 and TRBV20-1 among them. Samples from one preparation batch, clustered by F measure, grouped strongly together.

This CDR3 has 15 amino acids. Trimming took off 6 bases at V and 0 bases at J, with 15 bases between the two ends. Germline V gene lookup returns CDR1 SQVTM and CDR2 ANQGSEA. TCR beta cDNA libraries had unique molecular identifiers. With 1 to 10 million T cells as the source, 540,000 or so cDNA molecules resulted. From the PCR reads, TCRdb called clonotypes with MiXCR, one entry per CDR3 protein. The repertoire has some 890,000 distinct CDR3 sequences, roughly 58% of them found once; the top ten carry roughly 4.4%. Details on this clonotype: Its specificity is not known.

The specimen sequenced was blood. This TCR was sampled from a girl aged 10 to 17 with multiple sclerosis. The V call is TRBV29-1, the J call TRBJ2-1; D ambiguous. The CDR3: CSVYEAASSYNEQFF. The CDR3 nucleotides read TGCAGCGTATACGAGGCGGCAAGCTCCTACAATGAGCAGTTCTTC.